The present T cell receptor beta chain was sequenced within a study of cytomegalovirus exposure and HLA in healthy donors. For this clone: The antigen is undetermined.

Donors were nominally healthy when sampled, though unrecorded immune exposures were likely. PCR involved 60 Vbeta and 13 Jbeta primers. Assay: immunoSEQ multiplex PCR; the TCRdb copy retains only in-frame clones and omits some. The sample contains 87,000 or so clones, 64% of which appear only once. General study points: The authors later found most CMV-associated TCR beta chains appeared HLA-restricted. As a later analysis showed, several of the most significant clusters appeared to be linked to common viral pathogens.

The germline V and J ends were trimmed by 7 bases and 3 bases, with 12 bases remaining between them. The germline gives CDR1 MNHEY, CDR2 SVGAGI. This CDR3 has 13 amino acids. The receptor's source is a man aged 55-75 years in good health and CMV-seronegative. Source material: PBMCs. The rearrangement joins TRBV6-5 to TRBJ1-1; D ambiguous. The CDR3 loop is CASMKGVYTEAFF. As DNA, the CDR3 is TGTGCCAGCATGAAGGGAGTTTACACTGAAGCTTTCTTT.